These 10 T cell receptor beta chains originate from one sample sequenced in a study of response to subunit inactivated influenza vaccine. MiXCR, run by TCRdb on the RT-PCR reads, gives a single entry per CDR3 protein. The sample lists roughly 570,000 distinct CDR3 sequences; around 15% were seen once. Source: PBMCs from blood, taken 11 to 12 days after vaccination. The receptors here all came from a man aged 50-59 years who received an inactivated influenza vaccine.

This clonotype was observed a few times. This rearrangement joins TRBV7-9 to TRBJ2-1; D call uncertain. The CDR3 contains 17 residues. V gave up 5 bases and J gave up 5 bases, with 22 bases separating them. Germline V CDR1 and CDR2: SEHNR, FQNEAQ (reference sequence). The CDR3 nucleotides are TGTGCCAGCAGCCCCCCTGGAGTCCCGGGCGAAGACAATGAGCAGTTCTTC. Amino acid sequence: CASSPPGVPGEDNEQFF.

Only a few counts were recorded for this clonotype. This chain links TRBV11-2 with TRBJ2-3; weak D call: TRBD2 (5 bases). The CDR3 loop spans 14 amino acids. Trimming took 5 bases from V and 2 from J, leaving 11 bases between them. Per the germline V gene, CDR1 is SGHAT and CDR2 is FQNNGV. The CDR3 region has the DNA TGTGCCAGCAGCCCAGGACTCATCACAGATACGCAGTATTTT. This sequence encodes CASSPGLITDTQYF.

The chain carries TRBV7-9 and TRBJ2-2; D unresolved. Per the germline V gene, CDR1 is SEHNR and CDR2 is FQNEAQ (reference sequence). V dropped 7 bases and J dropped 0 bases, with 3 bases sitting between them. The CDR3 totals 12 residues. CDR3 sequence: CASKANTGELFF. In DNA, the CDR3 is TGTGCCAGCAAAGCGAACACCGGGGAGCTGTTTTTT.

There are many counts of this clonotype. The chain is built from TRBV27 and TRBJ1-2; D uncertain. CDR1 MNHEY and CDR2 SMNVEV come from the germline V gene (reference sequence). The CDR3 extends over 13 amino acids. Trimming took off 5 bases at V and 6 bases at J, with 13 bases between the two ends. In DNA, the CDR3 is TGTGCCAGCAGTCCGCAGCTGATCCATGGCTACACCTTC. As protein: CASSPQLIHGYTF.

This clonotype was counted only a few times. The V gene is TRBV6-1, the J gene TRBJ1-5; D uncertain. The CDR3 consists of 11 residues. Per the germline V gene, CDR1 is MNHNS and CDR2 is SASEGT. Between the trimmed V and J ends, which lost 1 base and 7 bases, there was a span of 2 bases. The CDR3 reads CASSEEQPQHF. The DNA for the CDR3 is TGTGCCAGCAGTGAAGAACAGCCCCAGCATTTT.

The rearrangement links TRBV5-1 to TRBJ2-2, with D unclear. V was cut by 0 bases and J by 3 bases, with 12 bases left in between. The CDR3 length is 16 residues. Germline CDR1 reads SGHRS; CDR2 reads YFSETQ. CDR3 coding DNA: TGCGCCAGCAGCTTGGGCTCGGCGGCCTACACCGGGGAGCTGTTTTTT. Its translation is CASSLGSAAYTGELFF.

This clonotype was detected a few times. This sequence joins TRBV4-2 and TRBJ1-1, with D perhaps TRBD1 (6 bases). Germline V CDR1 and CDR2: LGHNA, YNFKEQ. This CDR3 is 17 amino acids long. V shed 0 bases and J shed 0 bases, with 14 bases lying between them. In DNA form, the CDR3 reads TGTGCCAGCAGCCAAGACGGCAGGGGCCCCATGAACACTGAAGCTTTCTTT. It encodes CASSQDGRGPMNTEAFF.

J is TRBJ2-5 and V is TRBV24-1; no clear D gene. V was pared by 4 bases and J by 3 bases, with 8 bases between. The CDR3 runs 13 residues. Germline V lookup: CDR1 KGHDR, CDR2 SFDVKD. For the CDR3, the DNA is TGTGCCACCAGTGAACGCGCTAAAGAGACCCAGTACTTC. Translated: CATSERAKETQYF.

A few counts support this clonotype. The genes are TRBV4-3 and TRBJ2-7, with D possibly being TRBD2 (5 bases). Deletions cut 0 bases from V and 7 bases from J, with 16 bases between. Germline assignment: CDR1 LGHNA and CDR2 YSLEER. The CDR3 is made up of 15 amino acids. The chain's CDR3 is CASSQDKLRSGEQYF. CDR3 nucleotides: TGCGCCAGCAGCCAAGACAAGCTTCGGTCGGGGGAGCAGTACTTC.

This clonotype appeared many times. The genes are TRBV5-1 and TRBJ2-7, with D tentatively TRBD2 (6 bases). The CDR3 has 14 amino acids. V gave up 4 bases and J gave up 2 bases, with 13 bases separating them. CDR1 SGHRS and CDR2 YFSETQ come from the germline V gene. CDR3 loop: CASSQGLTTYEQYF. The CDR3 DNA reads as TGCGCCAGCAGCCAGGGACTGACTACCTACGAGCAGTACTTC.